This TCR beta chain stems from a study of CD8+ T cells in alopecia areata. General study findings and limits: Lesional scalp, notably in alopecia totalis/universalis, had clonality above that of normal scalp. Many of the expanded lesional clones endured in scalp and blood while on tofacitinib. Scalp clonality dropped significantly under tofacitinib, as did expanded CD8+ top-100 clones.

Treatment noted: oral pan-JAK inhibitor, 5-10 mg twice daily. The study team obtained lesional scalp punch biopsies and peripheral blood from alopecia areata patients. The sequencing template was cDNA reverse transcribed from extracted RNA. Profiling relied on immunoSEQ multiplex PCR, and the TCRdb table lists in-frame clones only, not all of them. The table has about 76,000 clones, 29% seen once. This CDR3 comprises 11 residues. The V end was cut by 5 bases, the J end by 0 bases, with 3 bases between. CDR1 and CDR2 from the germline V gene are SGHRS and YFSETQ. Details on this clone: What it binds is not known. Other nucleotide sequences from this sample produce the same CDR3.

This chain links TRBV5-1 with TRBJ2-7; D gene ambiguous. Sequenced here: CD8+ T cells sorted from blood, sampled at week 4, from a patient treated with tofacitinib. The clonotype was recovered from a human donor with alopecia areata. In nucleotides, the CDR3 is TGCGCCAGCAGTTCCTCCTACGAGCAGTACTTC. Translated, it gives CASSSSYEQYF.